This entry lists 4 T cell receptor beta chains sequenced from one sample in a study of blood T cell repertoires in COVID-19. Sequencing was performed with immunoSEQ multiplex PCR; in TCRdb, only in-frame clones are kept and a portion is missing. The sample lists around 250,000 clones; 85% to 90% were seen once. The sequencing sample was made of peripheral blood. All receptors come from a man between 60 and 75 years old with acute or convalescent COVID-19.

This clone was counted a few times. V gene TRBV5-1 combines with J gene TRBJ1-6, with D possibly being TRBD1 (6 bases). The germline gives CDR1 SGHRS, CDR2 YFSETQ. V lost 4 bases, J lost 8 bases, and 16 bases lay in between. This CDR3 is built from 15 residues. The CDR3 spells CASSVTQGGDSPLHF. The CDR3 region has the DNA TGCGCCAGCAGCGTAACACAGGGTGGAGATTCACCCCTCCACTTT. Using reference TRBV5-1 and TRBJ1-6 for the parts outside the CDR3, the full variable domain is KAGVTQTPRYLIKTRGQQVTLSCSPISGHRSVSWYQQTPGQGLQFLFEYFSETQRNKGNFPGRFSGRQFSNSRSEMNVSTLELGDSALYLCASSVTQGGDSPLHFGNGTRLTVT.

The J gene is TRBJ1-5, the V gene TRBV18; D might be TRBD1 (6 bases). The CDR3 contains 14 residues. From germline, CDR1 is KGHSH and CDR2 LQKENI. Trimming shortened V by 6 bases and J by 3 bases, and 12 bases separated the two germline ends. CDR3 loop: CASSPGQPNQPQHF. CDR3 nucleotide sequence: TGTGCCAGCTCCCCTGGACAGCCCAATCAGCCCCAGCATTTT.

This chain connects TRBV12-5 to TRBJ1-3, with 9 bases lining up with TRBD1. The CDR3 runs to 15 residues. Germline CDR1 reads LGHNT; CDR2 reads FRNRAP. The ends lost 5 bases at V and 7 bases at J; junction bases unmatched: 9. CDR3: CASGPTFGQGNTIYF. CDR3 sequence (DNA): TGTGCTAGTGGTCCGACCTTCGGACAGGGGAACACCATATATTTT.

This clone turned up a few times. CDR3 bases: TGTGCCAGCAGCTTAGATGGAAAAGGGACTAGCGGGAGTGTCAAAAACATTCAGTACTTC. It specifies CASSLDGKGTSGSVKNIQYF. The rearrangement links TRBV11-2 to TRBJ2-4, with 14 bases lining up with TRBD2. The CDR3 is made up of 20 amino acids. V gave up 0 bases and J gave up 3 bases; unmatched junction bases: 10. Germline V gene lookup returns CDR1 SGHAT and CDR2 FQNNGV.